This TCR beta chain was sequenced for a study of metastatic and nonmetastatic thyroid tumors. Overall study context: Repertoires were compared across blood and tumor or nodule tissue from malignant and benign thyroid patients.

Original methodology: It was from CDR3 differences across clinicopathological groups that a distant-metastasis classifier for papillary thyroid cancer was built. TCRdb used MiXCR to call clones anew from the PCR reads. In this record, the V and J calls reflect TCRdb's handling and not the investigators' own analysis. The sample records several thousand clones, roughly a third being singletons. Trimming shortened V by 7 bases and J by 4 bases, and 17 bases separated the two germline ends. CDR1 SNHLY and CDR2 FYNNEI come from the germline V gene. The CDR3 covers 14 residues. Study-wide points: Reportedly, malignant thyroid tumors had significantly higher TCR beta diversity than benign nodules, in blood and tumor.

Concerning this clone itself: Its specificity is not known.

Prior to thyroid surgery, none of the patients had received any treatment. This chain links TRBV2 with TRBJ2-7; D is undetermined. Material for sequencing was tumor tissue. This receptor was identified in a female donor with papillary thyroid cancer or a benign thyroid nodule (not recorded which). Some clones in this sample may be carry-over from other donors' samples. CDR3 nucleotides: TGTGCCAGCAAGCTGGGAACGGGCGCGTACGAGCAGTACTTC. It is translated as CASKLGTGAYEQYF.